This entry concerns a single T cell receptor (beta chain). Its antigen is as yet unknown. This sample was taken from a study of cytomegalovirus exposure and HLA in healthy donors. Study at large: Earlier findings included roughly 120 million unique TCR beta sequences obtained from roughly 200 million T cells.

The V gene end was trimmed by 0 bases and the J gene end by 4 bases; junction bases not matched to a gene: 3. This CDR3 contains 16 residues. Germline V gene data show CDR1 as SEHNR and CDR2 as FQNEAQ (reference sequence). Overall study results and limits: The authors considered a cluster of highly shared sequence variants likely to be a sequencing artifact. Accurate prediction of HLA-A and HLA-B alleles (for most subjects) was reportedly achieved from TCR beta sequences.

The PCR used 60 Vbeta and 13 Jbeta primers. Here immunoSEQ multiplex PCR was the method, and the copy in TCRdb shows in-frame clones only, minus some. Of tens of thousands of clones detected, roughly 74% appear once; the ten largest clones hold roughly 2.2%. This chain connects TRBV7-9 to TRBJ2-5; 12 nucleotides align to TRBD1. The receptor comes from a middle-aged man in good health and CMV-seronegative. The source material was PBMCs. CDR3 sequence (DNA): TGTGCCAGCAGCTTAGCGGCGGGACAGGGGGCAGAGACCCAGTACTTC. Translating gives CASSLAAGQGAETQYF.